One and the same sample provided the 8 T cell receptor beta chains below, sequenced in a study of T cell responses to AZD1222 COVID-19 vaccine. Here immunoSEQ multiplex PCR was the method, and the copy in TCRdb shows in-frame clones only, minus some. The sample carries some 190,000 clones, approximately 91% recorded once. Sequencing used peripheral blood, obtained 28 days after the second AZD1222 dose. Every receptor here comes from an adult who received the AZD1222 COVID-19 vaccine.

The chain has TRBV7-2 and TRBJ2-1, with unresolved D. V was cut by 1 base and J by 7 bases, with 8 bases left in between. Germline V gene sequence: CDR1 SGHTA, CDR2 FQGNSA. This CDR3 is built from 13 residues. The CDR3 bases are TGTGCCAGCAGCTTAGTCTTGGTTAATGAGCAGTTCTTC. Translating it yields CASSLVLVNEQFF.

The chain has TRBV28 and TRBJ1-3, with D hard to call. The CDR3 runs to 12 residues. Per the germline V gene, CDR1 is MDHEN and CDR2 is SYDVKM. Trimming shortened V by 5 bases and J by 3 bases, and 5 bases separated the two germline ends. The DNA for the CDR3 is TGTGCCAGCAGTCTTAGTGGAAACACCATATATTTT. It translates to CASSLSGNTIYF.

The CDR3 sequence: CASSNTAWGAFF. The CDR3 nucleotides are TGTGCCAGCAGCAACACAGCGTGGGGGGCTTTCTTT. The chain employs TRBV7-9 and TRBJ1-1; a possible D gene is TRBD1 (5 bases). V lost 5 bases, J lost 11 bases, and 15 bases lay in between. Germline V gives CDR1 SEHNR, CDR2 FQNEAQ (reference sequence). There are 12 residues in the CDR3.

V and J are TRBV6-5 and TRBJ2-2; tentative D call: TRBD1 (7 bases). V was clipped by 2 bases and J by 7 bases, with 17 bases between them. The CDR3 spans 16 residues. Germline-derived CDR1 and CDR2 are MNHEY and SVGAGI. The CDR3 loop is CASSYPTGPGGGELFF. CDR3 DNA: TGTGCCAGCAGTTACCCGACAGGGCCCGGGGGCGGGGAGCTGTTTTTT.

J is TRBJ1-6 and V is TRBV6-5, with 9 bases aligning to TRBD1. The CDR3 totals 13 residues. Germline CDR1 and CDR2: MNHEY and SVGAGI. The V and J ends lost 6 bases and 15 bases, in that order; junction bases with no gene match: 9. The CDR3 DNA sequence: TGTGCCAGCAGCAACAGGGGGCAGGAGTTCCTCCACTTT. It yields the protein CASSNRGQEFLHF.

J is TRBJ2-6 and V is TRBV7-8, with 7 bases lining up with TRBD1. Germline V gene data show CDR1 as SGHVS and CDR2 as FQNEAQ. The length of the CDR3 is 20 residues. V shed 5 bases and J 0 bases; nucleotides not matched to a gene: 16. The CDR3 spells CASSLTGARSLRSGANVLTF. As DNA, the CDR3 is TGTGCCAGCAGCCTCACAGGGGCCCGATCGCTGCGCTCTGGGGCCAACGTCCTGACTTTC.

This chain joins TRBV7-9 and TRBJ1-2; D unresolved. The germline V gene has CDR1 SEHNR and CDR2 FQNEAQ (reference sequence). The V end was cut by 1 base, the J end by 4 bases, with 10 bases between. This CDR3 has 14 amino acids. The CDR3 DNA follows: TGTGCCAGCAGCTTAGAACGACATTCCTATGGCTACACCTTC. Its protein is CASSLERHSYGYTF.

V gene TRBV4-1 combines with J gene TRBJ1-2; D unresolved. The CDR3 extends over 14 amino acids. V was clipped by 4 bases and J by 3 bases, with 12 bases between them. Germline-derived CDR1 and CDR2 are MGHRA and YSYEKL. This CDR3 reads CASSPQNGYYGYTF. In DNA form, the CDR3 reads TGCGCCAGCAGCCCCCAAAACGGTTACTATGGCTACACCTTC.